Here is one T cell receptor (beta chain) with its context. Its antigen has not been determined. No base-level quality is on record; no much larger clone is a single base apart. There are 14 amino acids in the CDR3, from cysteine to phenylalanine inclusive. Of all the DNA, just the CDR3 is kept, 42 bases in frame from base 1. The germline V gene sets CDR1 to MGHDK and CDR2 to SYGVNS. V sheds 2 bases and J sheds 0 bases, leaving 4 bases between their ends. Library preparation employed the immunoSEQ multiplex PCR assay. For the multiplex PCR, a mixture combining 60 forward primers for TCR Vbeta segments and 13 reverse primers for TCR Jbeta segments was used. The CDR3 region of rearranged TCR beta genes was amplified from genomic DNA by a multiplex PCR assay. The Illumina HiSeq System was used to sequence the amplified TCR beta libraries as 87-base-pair reads. The authors' analysis ran thus. In a later analysis, around 80 million unique TCR beta chains were counted across the approximately 620 repertoires, and about 10 million of these chains were shared by at least two donors. Raw reads were error-corrected and collapsed into unique sequences by a nearest-neighbor algorithm in which closely related sequences were merged to remove PCR and sequencing errors. CDR3 sequences were aligned to IMGT reference sequences to assign V, D and J gene segments. For a sequence to be retained, a match of at least six nucleotides to both a V gene segment and a J gene segment was required. A rearrangement was called productive if the CDR3 had no stop codons and remained in frame with V and J, and every other rearrangement was called non-productive. CDR3 was defined by IMGT convention, running from the second conserved V-encoded cysteine to the conserved J-encoded phenylalanine. The earlier analysis of about 590 of the donors excluded sequences that lacked an unambiguous match to a single V gene segment. In an earlier analysis of some 590 of the donors, a V segment was called functional when productive rearrangements were above 56.7%, and segregating when the standard deviation between donors exceeded 5%. A statistical classification framework was developed to diagnose cytomegalovirus status using the catalog of TCR beta chain sequences. A later analysis assigned V and J genes by comparing TCR nucleotide sequences with IMGT/GENE-DB human TR gene sequences. Using the TCRdist pipeline, a later analysis assigned CDR3 sequences along with most-parsimonious VDJ recombination scenarios. In a later analysis, every TCR beta chain was defined by the combination of its CDR3 amino acid sequence and its V-gene family, and reads without a unique V-gene family were dropped. As a way to deal with suspected cross-contamination and a sequencing artifact, a later analysis dropped 500 to 700 nucleotide sequences that were highly shared and had low generation probability. In a later analysis, a clonal expansion index for each public chain was calculated from normalized within-repertoire ranks of inferred template counts. Generation probabilities in a later analysis came from a VDJ recombination model fitted to out-of-frame rearrangements, and those results were checked against IGoR. In a later analysis, hypergeometric tests were used to score TCR-TCR, TCR-HLA and TCR-CMV co-occurrence, with a repertoire-size bias correction applied to TCR pairs. To estimate false discovery rates, a later analysis permuted the HLA or CMV assignments 20 times. In a later analysis, co-occurring TCRs were grouped with DBSCAN, and TCRdist sequence similarity was added when clustering was performed within HLA-allele-positive subsets. Repertoires with fewer than 30,000 or more than 120,000 public chains were left out of co-occurrence clustering, as were five repertoires with anomalous nucleotide sharing. Held by TCRdb, this immuneACCESS table contains in-frame sequences only and omits some clones. Under half of the omission traces to an unresolved V gene where checked; the cause of the rest is unknown. The V and J calls and clone size were taken over from that table, and D and trimming were inferred from the DNA. This sample gives around 100,000 clones in total; around 64% of them show up just once. The top ten clones comprise 8.7% of the sample.

This record comes from a study of cytomegalovirus exposure and HLA in healthy donors (dated by TCRdb to 2017 to 2019). A note on the overall study: In an earlier analysis of several hundred of the donors, 250 to 350 Gb of sequence data and 90 million to 120 million unique TCR beta sequences from about 179 million T cells were reported. The study aimed to test whether cataloging public T cell receptors could reveal signatures of past pathogen exposure. Genome-wide SNP genotypes for about 55% of the roughly 670 donors were used in a later genetic analysis, which treated that subset as a discovery cohort. HLA typing included class I and class II loci at four-digit resolution. Several DR-DQ haplotypes were handled as single units for association and clustering because linkage in the cohort was strong. Along with the approximately 700-subject first cohort, a separate validation cohort of over a hundred different subjects was used. The T cell repertoires of around 670 subjects were profiled by immunosequencing and related to cytomegalovirus serostatus. On average, roughly 250,000 unique TCR beta nucleotide sequences were sequenced per donor among fewer than 500 genotyped donors of the cohort, with 15% to 20% of those sequences being non-productive. In a later analysis, previously published TCR beta repertoires from 600 to 850 donors were re-analyzed and high-resolution HLA genotyping was added so that TCR occurrence patterns could be studied. In the later analysis, no new phenotypic data were used to find candidate immune exposures; instead, reliance was placed on TCR beta sequences and their occurrence across donors. Of the 300 to 500 genotyped donors, less than 85% were placed in the genetic ancestry cluster associated with self-reported Caucasian donors. An early release that covered 640 HLA-typed donors contained approximately 300 gigabases of sequencing data and approximately 85 million unique TCR sequences. In an earlier analysis of more than 550 of the donors, high-throughput TCR beta sequencing was used to judge whether each TCR beta V gene segment behaved as functional or pseudogenic. To predict cytomegalovirus infection status, the study combined high-throughput TCR immunosequencing, statistical association of individual TCRs with disease status, and machine learning. Donor age, sex, ethnicity and CMV serostatus were compiled together with the repertoire data. All discovery cohort repertoires had been generated on a single sequencing platform. The number of typed donors differed by locus: roughly 629-630 for A, B, C, DRB1 and DQB1; some 540 for DQA1; around 610 for DPA1; and roughly 470 for DPB1. The investigation overall reported the following: The authors suggested that the approach could potentially be extended to other disease states and immunological phenotypes. A further reported finding was that TCR beta sequences accurately predicted the HLA-A and HLA-B alleles for most subjects in the first cohort. Because some donors lacked HLA typing at each locus, the association tests relied only on the typed subset. Assigning TCR associations to individual alleles was difficult when HLA alleles, especially DR and DQ, strongly co-occurred. In vitro tests confirmed that a few of the cytomegalovirus-associated TCR beta chains recognize cytomegalovirus antigens. V-gene and J-gene trimming of TCR beta chains was associated with a missense DCLRE1C variant in a later genetic analysis, and the association was replicated in an independent cohort. A cluster of highly shared sequence variants was judged likely to be a technical artifact of the sequencing pipeline. Specific HLA alleles were associated with around 18,000 TCR beta sequences at a false discovery rate of 0.05 in a later analysis. A later genetic analysis reported fewer N-insertions in productive TCRs among donors in an Asian-associated ancestry cluster than the roughly 670-donor mean. According to a later analysis, parvovirus B19, influenza, CMV and Epstein-Barr virus appeared linked to several top co-occurrence clusters. Most TCR sequences were seen in very few donors, while some public TCRs were found in many individuals. Immune exposure information for the cohort was limited to CMV serostatus. Compared with equally common non-associated chains, HLA-associated TCR beta chains in a later analysis were more clonally expanded and had lower generation probabilities. Because the 87-base-pair reads could not distinguish some IMGT-functional V segments, including TRBV6-2 and TRBV6-3, those segments were excluded. Presence/absence analyses assumed roughly uniform sequencing depth across donors, an assumption that may not hold. Correlated functional status among segregating V segments might be attributable to linkage disequilibrium, but an unknown experimental factor could not be ruled out. This cohort had only TCR beta chains sequenced, and the lack of alpha or paired-chain data limited which features could be detected. The earlier analysis of 450 to 700 of the donors excluded 15 to 20 rarely observed V segments, including chromosome 9 orphons, because counts were too low. In a later analysis, TCR association rates were found to vary across HLA loci, with the most associated TCRs seen for DRB1 alleles and the fewest for HLA-C alleles. In a later analysis, most CMV-associated TCR beta chains were found to appear HLA-restricted, with HLA associations seemingly driven largely by CMV exposure. The classifier was reported to diagnose cytomegalovirus status with high specificity and sensitivity in both the original cohort and the validation cohort. In an earlier analysis of 587 of the donors, most TCR beta V segments appeared in productive rearrangements about 87% or about 30% of the time, broadly matching IMGT annotations. A total of fewer than 200 TCR beta chains were listed by the study as associated with cytomegalovirus.

The cohort was made up of 666 healthy bone marrow donors. At the time of sampling, every cohort member was nominally healthy, though immune exposures that went unrecorded were likely present. The donor tested CMV seropositive and was one of the 289 seropositive cohort members. A peripheral blood sample was collected from each donor, and TCR beta sequencing was performed on peripheral blood mononuclear cells. The Qiagen DNeasy Blood Extraction Kit was used to extract genomic DNA from the blood cell samples. This receptor was taken from a man aged 25-45 years in good health and CMV-seropositive. The sequencing input was PBMCs. The chain is encoded by TRBV25-1 joined to TRBJ1-4; the D gene remains uncertain. The CDR3 loop reads CASSEHATNEKLFF. The DNA sequence is given as TGTGCCAGCAGTGAACATGCAACTAATGAAAAACTGTTTTTT.